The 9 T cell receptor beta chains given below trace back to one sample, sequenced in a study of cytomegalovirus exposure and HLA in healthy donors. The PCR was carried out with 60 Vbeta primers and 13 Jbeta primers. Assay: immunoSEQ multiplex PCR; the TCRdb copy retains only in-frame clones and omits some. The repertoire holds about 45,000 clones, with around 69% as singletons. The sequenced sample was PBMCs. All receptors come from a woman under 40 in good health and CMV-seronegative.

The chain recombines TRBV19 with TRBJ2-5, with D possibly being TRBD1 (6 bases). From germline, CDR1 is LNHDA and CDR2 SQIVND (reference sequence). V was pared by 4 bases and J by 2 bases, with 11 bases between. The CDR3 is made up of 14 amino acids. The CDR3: CASSRGQLQETQYF. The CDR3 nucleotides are TGTGCCAGTAGTAGAGGACAGCTTCAAGAGACCCAGTACTTC. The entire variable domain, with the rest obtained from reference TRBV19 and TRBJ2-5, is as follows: DGGITQSPKYLFRKEGQNVTLSCEQNLNHDAMYWYRQDPGQGLRLIYYSQIVNDFQKGDIAEGYSVSREKKESFPLTVTSAQKNPTAFYLCASSRGQLQETQYFGPGTRLLVL.

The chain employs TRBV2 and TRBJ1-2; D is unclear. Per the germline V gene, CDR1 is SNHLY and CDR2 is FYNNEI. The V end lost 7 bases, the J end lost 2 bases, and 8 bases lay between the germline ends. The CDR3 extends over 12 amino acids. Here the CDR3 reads CASTLMNYGYTF. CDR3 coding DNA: TGTGCCAGCACCCTTATGAACTATGGCTACACCTTC.

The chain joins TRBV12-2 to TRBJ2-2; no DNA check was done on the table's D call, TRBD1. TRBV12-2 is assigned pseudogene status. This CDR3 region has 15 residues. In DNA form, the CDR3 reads TGTGCAAGTCGCGCTCGACAGGGGAACACCGGGGAGCTGTTTTTT. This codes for CASRARQGNTGELFF.

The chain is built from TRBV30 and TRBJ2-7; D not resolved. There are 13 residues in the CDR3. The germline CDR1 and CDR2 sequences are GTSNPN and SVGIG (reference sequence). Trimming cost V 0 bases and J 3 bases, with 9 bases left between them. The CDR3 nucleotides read TGTGCCTGGAGTGTTGGAGTTGACTACGAGCAGTACTTC. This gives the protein CAWSVGVDYEQYF.

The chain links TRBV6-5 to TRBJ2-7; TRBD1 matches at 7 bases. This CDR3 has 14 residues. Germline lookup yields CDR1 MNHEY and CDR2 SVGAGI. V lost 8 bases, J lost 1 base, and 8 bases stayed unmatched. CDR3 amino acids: CASAMGTVSYEQYF. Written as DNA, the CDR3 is TGTGCCAGCGCTATGGGGACAGTGTCCTACGAGCAGTACTTC.

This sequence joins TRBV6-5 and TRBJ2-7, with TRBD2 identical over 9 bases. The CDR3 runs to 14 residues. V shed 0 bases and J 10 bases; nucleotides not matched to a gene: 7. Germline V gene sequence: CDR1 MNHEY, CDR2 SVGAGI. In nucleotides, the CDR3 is TGTGCCAGCAGTTACTCGTTTAGCGGGGGAAGACAGTACTTC. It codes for CASSYSFSGGRQYF.

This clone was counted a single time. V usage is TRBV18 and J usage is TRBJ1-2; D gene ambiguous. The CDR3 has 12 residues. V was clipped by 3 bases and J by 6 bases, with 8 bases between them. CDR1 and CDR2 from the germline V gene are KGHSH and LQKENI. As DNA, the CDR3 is TGTGCCAGCTCACCTCGGGAGCATGGCTACACCTTC. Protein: CASSPREHGYTF.

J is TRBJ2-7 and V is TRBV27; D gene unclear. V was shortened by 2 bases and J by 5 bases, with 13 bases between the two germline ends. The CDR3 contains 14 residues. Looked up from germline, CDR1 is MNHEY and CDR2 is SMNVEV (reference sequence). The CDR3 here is CASSLVVVSHEQYF. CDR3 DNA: TGTGCCAGCAGTTTAGTTGTTGTGAGCCACGAGCAGTACTTC.

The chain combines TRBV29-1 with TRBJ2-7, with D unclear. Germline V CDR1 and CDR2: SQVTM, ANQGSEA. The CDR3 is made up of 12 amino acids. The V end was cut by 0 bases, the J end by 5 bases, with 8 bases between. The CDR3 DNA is TGCAGCGTTGAAGATCGAGAAAACGAGCAGTACTTC. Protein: CSVEDRENEQYF.